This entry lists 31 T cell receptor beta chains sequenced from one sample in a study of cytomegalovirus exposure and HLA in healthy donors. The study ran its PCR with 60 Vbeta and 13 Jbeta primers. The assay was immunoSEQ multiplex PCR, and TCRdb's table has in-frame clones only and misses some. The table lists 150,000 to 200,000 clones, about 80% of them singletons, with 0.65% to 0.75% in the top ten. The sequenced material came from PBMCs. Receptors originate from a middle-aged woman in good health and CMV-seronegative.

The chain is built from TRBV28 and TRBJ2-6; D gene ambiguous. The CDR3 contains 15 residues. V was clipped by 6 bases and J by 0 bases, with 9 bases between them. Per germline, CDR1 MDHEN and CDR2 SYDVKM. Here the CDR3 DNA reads TGTGCCAGCAGCTACTCATTCTCTGGGGCCAACGTCCTGACTTTC. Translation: CASSYSFSGANVLTF.

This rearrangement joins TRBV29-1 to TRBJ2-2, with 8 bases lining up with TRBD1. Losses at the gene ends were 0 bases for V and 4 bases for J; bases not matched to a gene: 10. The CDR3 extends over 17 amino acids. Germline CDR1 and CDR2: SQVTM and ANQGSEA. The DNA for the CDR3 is TGCAGCGTTGAAGATCTCTGGCAGGGGGCTGGCACCGGGGAGCTGTTTTTT. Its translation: CSVEDLWQGAGTGELFF.

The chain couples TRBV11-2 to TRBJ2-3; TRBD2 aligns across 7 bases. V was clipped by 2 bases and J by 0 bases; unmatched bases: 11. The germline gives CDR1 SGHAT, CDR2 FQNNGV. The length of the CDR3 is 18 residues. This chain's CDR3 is CASSLREGGFGSTDTQYF. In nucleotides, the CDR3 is TGTGCCAGCAGCTTACGCGAGGGAGGGTTCGGTAGCACAGATACGCAGTATTTT.

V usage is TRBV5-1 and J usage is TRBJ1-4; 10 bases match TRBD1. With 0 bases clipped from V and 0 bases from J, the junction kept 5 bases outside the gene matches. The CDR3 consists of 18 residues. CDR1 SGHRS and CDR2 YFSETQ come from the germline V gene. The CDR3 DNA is TGCGCCAGCAGCTTGGACAGGACAGGGGGTCCAACTAATGAAAAACTGTTTTTT. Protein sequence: CASSLDRTGGPTNEKLFF.

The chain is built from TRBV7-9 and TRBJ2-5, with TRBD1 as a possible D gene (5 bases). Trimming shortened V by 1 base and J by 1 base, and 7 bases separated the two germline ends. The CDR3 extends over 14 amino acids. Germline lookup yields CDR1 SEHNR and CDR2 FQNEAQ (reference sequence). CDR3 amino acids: CASSLGGIQETQYF. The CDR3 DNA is TGTGCCAGCAGCTTAGGGGGCATCCAAGAGACCCAGTACTTC.

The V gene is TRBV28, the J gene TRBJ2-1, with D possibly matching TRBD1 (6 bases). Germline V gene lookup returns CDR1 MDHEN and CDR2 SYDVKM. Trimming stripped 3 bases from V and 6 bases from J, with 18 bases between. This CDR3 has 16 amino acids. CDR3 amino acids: CASSLLWGTGINEQFF. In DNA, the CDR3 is TGTGCCAGCAGTTTGCTTTGGGGAACAGGGATCAATGAGCAGTTCTTC.

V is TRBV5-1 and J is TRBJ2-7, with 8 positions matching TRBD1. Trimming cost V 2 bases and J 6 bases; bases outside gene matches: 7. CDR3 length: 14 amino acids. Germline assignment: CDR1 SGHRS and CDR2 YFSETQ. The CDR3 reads CASSFQGAESEQYF. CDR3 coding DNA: TGCGCCAGCAGCTTCCAGGGGGCGGAAAGCGAGCAGTACTTC.

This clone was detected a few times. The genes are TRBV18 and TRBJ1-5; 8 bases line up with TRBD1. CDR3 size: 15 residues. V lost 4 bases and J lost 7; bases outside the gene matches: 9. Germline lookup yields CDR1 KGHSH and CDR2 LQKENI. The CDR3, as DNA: TGTGCCAGCTCACAAACGACAGGGGCGGGCCAGCCCCAGCATTTT. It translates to CASSQTTGAGQPQHF.

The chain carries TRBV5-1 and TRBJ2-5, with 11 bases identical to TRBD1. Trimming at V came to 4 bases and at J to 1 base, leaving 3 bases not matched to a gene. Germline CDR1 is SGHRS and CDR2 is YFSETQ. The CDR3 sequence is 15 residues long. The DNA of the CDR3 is TGCGCCAGCAGCGGCGGGACAGGGGGCCAAGAGACCCAGTACTTC. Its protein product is CASSGGTGGQETQYF.

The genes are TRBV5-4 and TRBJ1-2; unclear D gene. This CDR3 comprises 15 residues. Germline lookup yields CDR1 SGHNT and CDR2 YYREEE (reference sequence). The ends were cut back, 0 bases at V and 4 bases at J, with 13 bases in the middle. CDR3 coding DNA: TGTGCCAGCAGCTTGGGTATCGGGGTAGGCTATGGCTACACCTTC. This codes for CASSLGIGVGYGYTF.

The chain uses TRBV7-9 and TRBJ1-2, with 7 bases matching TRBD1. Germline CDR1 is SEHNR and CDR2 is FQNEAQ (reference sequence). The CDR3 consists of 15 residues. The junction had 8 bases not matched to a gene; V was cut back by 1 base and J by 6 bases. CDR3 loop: CASSLDKGGIDGYTF. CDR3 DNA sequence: TGTGCCAGCAGCTTAGATAAAGGGGGCATTGATGGCTACACCTTC. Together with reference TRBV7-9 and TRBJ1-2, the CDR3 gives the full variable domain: DTGVSQNPRHKITKRGQNVTFRCDPISEHNRLYWYRQTLGQGPEFLTYFQNEAQLEKSRLLSDRFSAERPKGSFSTLEIQRTEQGDSAMYLCASSLDKGGIDGYTFGSGTRLTVV.

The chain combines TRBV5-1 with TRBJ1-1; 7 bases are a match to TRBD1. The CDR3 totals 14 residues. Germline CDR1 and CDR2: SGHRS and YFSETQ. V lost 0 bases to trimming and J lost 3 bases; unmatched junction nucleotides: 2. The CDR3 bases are TGCGCCAGCAGCTTGGGACAGGGCTACACTGAAGCTTTCTTT. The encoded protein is CASSLGQGYTEAFF. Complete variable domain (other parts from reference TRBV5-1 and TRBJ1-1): KAGVTQTPRYLIKTRGQQVTLSCSPISGHRSVSWYQQTPGQGLQFLFEYFSETQRNKGNFPGRFSGRQFSNSRSEMNVSTLELGDSALYLCASSLGQGYTEAFFGQGTRLTVV.

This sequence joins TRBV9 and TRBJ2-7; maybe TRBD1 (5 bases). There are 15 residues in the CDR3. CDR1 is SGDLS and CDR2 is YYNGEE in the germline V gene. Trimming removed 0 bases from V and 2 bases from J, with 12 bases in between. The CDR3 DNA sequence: TGTGCCAGCAGCGTAGGGTCTAGGACAACCTACGAGCAGTACTTC. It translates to CASSVGSRTTYEQYF.

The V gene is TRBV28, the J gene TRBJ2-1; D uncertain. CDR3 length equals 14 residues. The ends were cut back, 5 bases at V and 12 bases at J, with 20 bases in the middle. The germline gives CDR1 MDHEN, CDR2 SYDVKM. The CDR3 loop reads CASSPQDPPTLQFF. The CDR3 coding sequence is TGTGCCAGCAGTCCCCAAGATCCTCCCACTTTGCAGTTCTTC.

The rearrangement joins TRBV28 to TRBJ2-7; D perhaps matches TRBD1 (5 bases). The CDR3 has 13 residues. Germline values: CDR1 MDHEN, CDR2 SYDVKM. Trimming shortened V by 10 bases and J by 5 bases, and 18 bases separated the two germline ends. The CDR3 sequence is CATSPTTAHEQYF. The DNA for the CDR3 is TGTGCCACCTCTCCAACGACAGCCCACGAGCAGTACTTC.

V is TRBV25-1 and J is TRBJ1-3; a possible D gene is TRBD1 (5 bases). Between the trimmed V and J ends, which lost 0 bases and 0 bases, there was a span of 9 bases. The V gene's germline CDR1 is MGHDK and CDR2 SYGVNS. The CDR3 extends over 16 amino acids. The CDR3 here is CASSEYRGSSGNTIYF. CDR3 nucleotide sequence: TGTGCCAGCAGTGAATATCGGGGGAGCTCTGGAAACACCATATATTTT.

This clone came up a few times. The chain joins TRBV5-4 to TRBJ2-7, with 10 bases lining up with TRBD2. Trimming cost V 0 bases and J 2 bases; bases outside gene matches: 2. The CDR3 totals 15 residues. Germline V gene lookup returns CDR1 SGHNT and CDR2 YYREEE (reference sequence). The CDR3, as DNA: TGTGCCAGCAGCTTGGGAGCGGGGGGGCCCTACGAGCAGTACTTC. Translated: CASSLGAGGPYEQYF.

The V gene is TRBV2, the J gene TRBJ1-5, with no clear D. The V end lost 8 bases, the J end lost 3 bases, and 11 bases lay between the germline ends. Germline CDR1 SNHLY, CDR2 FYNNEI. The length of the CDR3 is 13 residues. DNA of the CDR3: TGTGCCAGCGGCTCAGATAACAATCAGCCCCAGCATTTT. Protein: CASGSDNNQPQHF.

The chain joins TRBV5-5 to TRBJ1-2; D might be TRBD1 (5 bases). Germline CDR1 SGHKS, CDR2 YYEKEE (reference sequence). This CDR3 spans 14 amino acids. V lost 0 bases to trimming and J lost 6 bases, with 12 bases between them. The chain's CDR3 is CASSLVQGLDGYTF. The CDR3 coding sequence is TGTGCCAGCAGCTTGGTGCAGGGTCTCGATGGCTACACCTTC.

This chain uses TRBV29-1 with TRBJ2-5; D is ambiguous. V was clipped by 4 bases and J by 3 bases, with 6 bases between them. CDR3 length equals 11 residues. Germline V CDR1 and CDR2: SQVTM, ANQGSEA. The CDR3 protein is CSVAQKETQYF. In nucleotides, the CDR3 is TGCAGCGTTGCACAGAAAGAGACCCAGTACTTC.

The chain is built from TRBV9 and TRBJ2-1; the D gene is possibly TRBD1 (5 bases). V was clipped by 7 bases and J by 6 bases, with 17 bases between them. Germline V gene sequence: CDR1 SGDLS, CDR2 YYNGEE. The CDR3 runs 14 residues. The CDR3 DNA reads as TGTGCCAGCTCCCCAGGCCAGGGTAGCAATGAGCAGTTCTTC. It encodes CASSPGQGSNEQFF.

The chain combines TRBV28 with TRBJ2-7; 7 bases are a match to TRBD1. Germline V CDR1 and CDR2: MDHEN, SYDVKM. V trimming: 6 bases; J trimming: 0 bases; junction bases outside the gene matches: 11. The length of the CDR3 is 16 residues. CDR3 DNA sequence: TGTGCCAGCAGCACCACCTCGACAGGGCCCTCCTACGAGCAGTACTTC. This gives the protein CASSTTSTGPSYEQYF.

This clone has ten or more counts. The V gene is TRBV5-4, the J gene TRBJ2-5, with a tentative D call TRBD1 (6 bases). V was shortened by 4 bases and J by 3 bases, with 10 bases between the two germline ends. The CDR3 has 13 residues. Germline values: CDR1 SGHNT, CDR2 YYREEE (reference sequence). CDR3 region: CASSQGQKETQYF. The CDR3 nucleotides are TGTGCCAGCAGCCAAGGACAGAAAGAGACCCAGTACTTC.

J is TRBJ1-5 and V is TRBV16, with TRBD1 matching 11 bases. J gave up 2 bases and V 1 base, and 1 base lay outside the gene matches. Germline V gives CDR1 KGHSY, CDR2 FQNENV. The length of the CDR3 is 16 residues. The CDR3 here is CASSQWTGGGNQPQHF. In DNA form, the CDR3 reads TGTGCCAGCAGCCAATGGACAGGGGGCGGCAATCAGCCCCAGCATTTT. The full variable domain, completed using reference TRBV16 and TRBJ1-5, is GEEVAQTPKHLVRGEGQKAKLYCAPIKGHSYVFWYQQVLKNEFKFLISFQNENVFDETGMPKERFSAKCLPNSPCSLEIQATKLEDSAVYFCASSQWTGGGNQPQHFGDGTRLSIL.

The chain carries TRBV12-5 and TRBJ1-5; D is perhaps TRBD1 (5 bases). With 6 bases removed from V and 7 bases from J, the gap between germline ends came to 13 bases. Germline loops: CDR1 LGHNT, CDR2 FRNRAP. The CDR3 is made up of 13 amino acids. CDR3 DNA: TGTGCTAGTGGACTCAGGGAAGAGCAGCCCCAGCATTTT. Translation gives CASGLREEQPQHF.

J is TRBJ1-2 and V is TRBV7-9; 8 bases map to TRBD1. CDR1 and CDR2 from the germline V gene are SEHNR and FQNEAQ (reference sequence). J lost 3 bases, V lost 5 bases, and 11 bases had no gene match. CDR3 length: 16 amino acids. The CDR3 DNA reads TGTGCCAGCAGCCCCCCGTGGCCACAGGGGGACTATGGCTACACCTTC. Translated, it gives CASSPPWPQGDYGYTF.

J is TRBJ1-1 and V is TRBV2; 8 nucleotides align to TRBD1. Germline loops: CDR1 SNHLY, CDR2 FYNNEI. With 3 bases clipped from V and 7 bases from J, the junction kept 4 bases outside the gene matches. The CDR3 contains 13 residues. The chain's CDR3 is CASSEFGQGEAFF. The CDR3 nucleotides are TGTGCCAGCAGTGAGTTTGGACAGGGTGAAGCTTTCTTT.

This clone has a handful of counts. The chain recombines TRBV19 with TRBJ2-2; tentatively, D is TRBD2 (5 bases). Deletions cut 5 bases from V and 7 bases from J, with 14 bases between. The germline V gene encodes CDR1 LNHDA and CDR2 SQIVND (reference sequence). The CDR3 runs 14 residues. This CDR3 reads CASSPLARDGELFF. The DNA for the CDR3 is TGTGCCAGTAGTCCCTTAGCTCGGGACGGGGAGCTGTTTTTT.

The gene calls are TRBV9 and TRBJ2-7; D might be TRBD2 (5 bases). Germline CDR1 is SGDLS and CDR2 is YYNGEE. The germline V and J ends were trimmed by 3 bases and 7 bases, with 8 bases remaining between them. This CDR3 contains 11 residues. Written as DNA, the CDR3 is TGTGCCAGCAGCGGACGGGGTGAGCAGTACTTC. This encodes CASSGRGEQYF.

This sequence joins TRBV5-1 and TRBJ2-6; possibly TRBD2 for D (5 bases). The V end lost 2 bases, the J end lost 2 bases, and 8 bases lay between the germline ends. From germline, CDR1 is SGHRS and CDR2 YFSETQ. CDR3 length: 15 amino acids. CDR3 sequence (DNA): TGCGCCAGCAGCTTTGGAGGCGCTGGGGCCAACGTCCTGACTTTC. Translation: CASSFGGAGANVLTF.

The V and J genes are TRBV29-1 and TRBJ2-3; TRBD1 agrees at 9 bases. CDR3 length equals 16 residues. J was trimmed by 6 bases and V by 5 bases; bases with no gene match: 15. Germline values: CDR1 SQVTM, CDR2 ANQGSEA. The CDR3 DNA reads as TGCAGCGTTAGACCCGGGACAGGGCCCGGGGGGGATACGCAGTATTTT. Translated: CSVRPGTGPGGDTQYF.